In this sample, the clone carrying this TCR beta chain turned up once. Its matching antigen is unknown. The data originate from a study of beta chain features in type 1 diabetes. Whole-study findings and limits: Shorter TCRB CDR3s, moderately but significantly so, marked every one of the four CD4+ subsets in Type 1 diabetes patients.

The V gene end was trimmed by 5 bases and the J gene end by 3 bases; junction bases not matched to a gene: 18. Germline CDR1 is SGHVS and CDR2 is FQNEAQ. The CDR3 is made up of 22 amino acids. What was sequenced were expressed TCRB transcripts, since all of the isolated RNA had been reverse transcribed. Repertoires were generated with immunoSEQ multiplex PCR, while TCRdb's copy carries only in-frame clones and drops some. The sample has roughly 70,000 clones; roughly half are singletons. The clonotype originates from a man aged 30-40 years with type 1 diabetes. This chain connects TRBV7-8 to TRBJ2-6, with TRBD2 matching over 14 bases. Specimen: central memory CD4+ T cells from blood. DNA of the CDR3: TGTGCCAGCAGCCTCCGGACCACCGGGACTAGCGGGAGCAGTGGTGGGGCCAACGTCCTGACTTTC. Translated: CASSLRTTGTSGSSGGANVLTF.